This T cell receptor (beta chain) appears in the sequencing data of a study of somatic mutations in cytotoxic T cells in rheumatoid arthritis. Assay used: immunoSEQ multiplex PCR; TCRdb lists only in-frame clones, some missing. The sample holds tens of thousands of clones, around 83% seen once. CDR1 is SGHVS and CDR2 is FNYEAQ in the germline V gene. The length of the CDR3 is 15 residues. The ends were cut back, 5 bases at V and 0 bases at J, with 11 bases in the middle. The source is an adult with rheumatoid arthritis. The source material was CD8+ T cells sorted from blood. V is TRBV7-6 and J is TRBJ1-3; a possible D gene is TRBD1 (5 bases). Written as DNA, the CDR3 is TGTGCCAGCAGCACAGGACCCGGCTCTGGAAACACCATATATTTT. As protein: CASSTGPGSGNTIYF. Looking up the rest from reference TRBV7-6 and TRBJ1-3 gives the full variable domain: GAGVSQSPRYKVTKRGQDVALRCDPISGHVSLYWYRQALGQGPEFLTYFNYEAQQDKSGLPNDRFSAERPEGSISTLTIQRTEQRDSAMYRCASSTGPGSGNTIYFGEGSWLTVV.